These 10 T cell receptor beta chains were all obtained from the same sample, sequenced in a study of identical twins. TCRdb itself ran the 5' RACE reads through MiXCR, one entry per CDR3 protein. In the table there are more than 1.5 million distinct CDR3 sequences, 25% to 35% of which are singletons. Sequenced material: cord blood. Receptor source: a newborn girl in good health.

This clonotype was counted at least ten times. The chain uses TRBV5-1 and TRBJ2-5, with 9 bases identical to TRBD2. Germline V CDR1 and CDR2: SGHRS, YFSETQ. The CDR3 runs to 15 residues. The trim removed 1 base at V and 5 bases at J, leaving 6 bases unmatched. Here the CDR3 reads CASSLTSGLFETQYF. The CDR3, as DNA: TGCGCCAGCAGCTTGACTAGCGGGCTCTTTGAGACCCAGTACTTC.

This clonotype was observed a handful of times. V usage is TRBV7-8 and J usage is TRBJ1-1; D possibly corresponds to TRBD1 (5 bases). Germline V gene lookup returns CDR1 SGHVS and CDR2 FQNEAQ. Trimming pared 3 bases from V and 5 bases from J, leaving 13 bases between. The length of the CDR3 is 14 residues. CDR3 coding DNA: TGTGCCAGCAGCTTGGGGCAGGAGCGGACTGAAGCTTTCTTT. Protein: CASSLGQERTEAFF.

The genes are TRBV28 and TRBJ2-7, with D possibly TRBD1 on 6 matching bases. The V end lost 3 bases, the J end lost 3 bases, and 30 bases lay between the germline ends. This CDR3 contains 20 residues. CDR1 MDHEN and CDR2 SYDVKM come from the germline V gene. The CDR3 coding sequence is TGTGCCAGCAGTTTTTACGCGGTACAGGGCAAAAAAAACCGCTTCTACGAGCAGTACTTC. The encoded protein is CASSFYAVQGKKNRFYEQYF.

The V and J genes are TRBV28 and TRBJ2-7; D perhaps matches TRBD1 (5 bases). CDR3 length: 12 residues. V lost 8 bases and J lost 3, with 11 bases in between. Germline values: CDR1 MDHEN, CDR2 SYDVKM. The CDR3 region is CASLSRVYEQYF. CDR3 coding DNA: TGTGCCAGCCTTTCCAGGGTCTACGAGCAGTACTTC.

This clonotype was detected many times. This chain connects TRBV15 to TRBJ2-3; D gene ambiguous. This CDR3 has 13 residues. Germline-derived CDR1 and CDR2 are LNHNV and YYDKDF (reference sequence). V dropped 0 bases and J dropped 2 bases, with 3 bases sitting between them. CDR3 in amino acids: CATSRDFTDTQYF. The CDR3 DNA is TGTGCCACCAGCAGAGATTTCACAGATACGCAGTATTTT.

The chain employs TRBV12-3 or TRBV12-4 and TRBJ2-2; D gene ambiguous. The V end lost 9 bases, the J end lost 2 bases, and 10 bases lay between the germline ends. The CDR3 length is 13 residues. CDR3 loop: CASDGVNTGELFF. Here the CDR3 DNA reads TGTGCCAGTGATGGGGTTAACACCGGGGAGCTGTTTTTT.

The CDR3 loop reads CSARGLNQPQHF. CDR3 sequence (DNA): TGCAGTGCCAGGGGGCTCAATCAGCCCCAGCATTTT. This chain connects TRBV20-1 to TRBJ1-5; 8 bases line up with TRBD1. This CDR3 region has 12 residues. V lost 6 bases, J lost 3 bases, and 1 base stayed unmatched. Germline V gives CDR1 DFQATT, CDR2 SNEGSKA (reference sequence).

This sequence joins TRBV25-1 and TRBJ2-2; unclear D gene. The ends were cut back, 1 base at V and 4 bases at J, with 7 bases in the middle. The CDR3 contains 14 residues. Germline loops: CDR1 MGHDK, CDR2 SYGVNS. Here the CDR3 DNA reads TGTGCCAGCAGTGAATCAACAAGCACCGGGGAGCTGTTTTTT. This sequence encodes CASSESTSTGELFF. The full variable domain, rest sourced from reference TRBV25-1 and TRBJ2-2, is EADIYQTPRYLVIGTGKKITLECSQTMGHDKMYWYQQDPGMELHLIHYSYGVNSTEKGDLSSESTVSRIRTEHFPLTLESARPSHTSQYLCASSESTSTGELFFGEGSRLTVL.

The chain couples TRBV2 to TRBJ1-1; TRBD1 might be the D (5 bases). Germline CDR1 SNHLY, CDR2 FYNNEI. The ends were cut back, 6 bases at V and 8 bases at J, with 16 bases in the middle. This CDR3 is built from 13 residues. The chain's CDR3 is CASSADSPTEAFF. DNA of the CDR3: TGTGCCAGCAGCGCCGACAGCCCCACCGAAGCTTTCTTT.

This chain connects TRBV11-3 to TRBJ2-1; possibly TRBD2 for D (5 bases). CDR3 length equals 18 residues. V lost 1 base and J lost 4, with 20 bases in between. Germline CDR1 reads SGHNT; CDR2 reads YENEEA. CDR3 sequence reads: CASSLGPLPDWPYNEQFF. CDR3 bases: TGTGCCAGCAGCTTAGGGCCCCTACCGGACTGGCCTTACAATGAGCAGTTCTTC.